This is a list of T cell receptor beta chains from one sample in a study of cytomegalovirus exposure and HLA in healthy donors. Sequencing used immunoSEQ multiplex PCR; TCRdb keeps in-frame clones, though not all of them. The sample yields 140,000 to 150,000 clones, roughly 80% seen once. The material sequenced was PBMCs. Every receptor here comes from a man between 35 and 55 years old in good health and CMV-seropositive. CDR3s include the opening cysteine and the closing phenylalanine or tryptophan. Each record gives: D gene, J gene, clone size, V gene, CDR3 protein, CDR3 DNA. D genes are given only for firm matches. Clone sizes are given selectively: once, few, many, or a class where the clone is expanded.

TRBD1 | TRBJ2-1 | NA | TRBV30 | CAWGRRGQGKVNGDEQFF | TGTGCCTGGGGAAGAAGAGGACAGGGGAAGGTTAATGGTGATGAGCAGTTCTTC
TRBD2 | TRBJ2-5 | NA | TRBV9 | CASGTSAIRGEAQYF | TGTGCCAGCGGGACTAGCGCTATACGGGGAGAGGCCCAGTACTTC
NA | TRBJ1-1 | NA | TRBV12-5 | CASNSGGTEAFF | TGTGCTAGTAACTCTGGAGGAACTGAAGCTTTCTTT
TRBD1 | TRBJ1-1 | NA | TRBV6-6 | CASRQGALNTEAFF | TGTGCCAGCCGACAGGGAGCGTTGAACACTGAAGCTTTCTTT
NA | TRBJ1-2 | NA | TRBV18 | CASSPFDIDVYGYTF | TGTGCCAGCTCACCATTCGACATTGACGTCTATGGCTACACCTTC
TRBD2 | TRBJ2-1 | NA | TRBV7-3 | CASSGGLAAYNEQFF | TGTGCCAGCAGCGGGGGACTAGCGGCCTACAATGAGCAGTTCTTC
TRBD1 | TRBJ1-1 | NA | TRBV6-5 | CASSGQAGTEAFF | TGTGCCAGCAGTGGACAGGCGGGAACTGAAGCTTTCTTT
TRBD2 | TRBJ2-1 | NA | TRBV19 | CASSSRTSGRLNEQFF | TGTGCCAGTAGTAGTCGGACTAGCGGGAGGCTCAATGAGCAGTTCTTC
TRBD2 | TRBJ2-3 | NA | TRBV10-2 | CASSVTSGRTDTQYF | TGCGCCAGCAGCGTAACTAGCGGGAGAACAGATACGCAGTATTTT
TRBD1 | TRBJ2-7 | NA | TRBV5-1 | CASSLPPTGGISYEQYF | TGCGCCAGCAGCTTGCCTCCGACAGGGGGGATTTCCTACGAGCAGTACTTC
NA | TRBJ2-7 | NA | TRBV19 | CASSLAGQGFTEQYF | TGTGCCAGTAGCCTGGCCGGACAAGGATTTACCGAGCAGTACTTC
NA | TRBJ1-1 | NA | TRBV5-6 | CASSFPGITEAFF | TGTGCCAGCAGCTTCCCAGGGATTACTGAAGCTTTCTTT
NA | TRBJ1-1 | once | TRBV7-3 | CASSDVQGQAFF | TGTGCCAGCAGCGACGTTCAGGGTCAAGCTTTCTTT
TRBD1 | TRBJ2-7 | NA | TRBV5-8 | CASSRGQGAGEQYF | TGTGCCAGCAGCCGTGGACAGGGGGCGGGAGAGCAGTACTTC
NA | TRBJ1-1 | once | TRBV13 | CASSLADRLTEAFF | TGTGCCAGCAGCTTAGCCGACAGGCTGACTGAAGCTTTCTTT
NA | TRBJ1-1 | NA | TRBV13 | CASSYGWNTEAFF | TGTGCCAGCAGCTACGGGTGGAACACTGAAGCTTTCTTT
NA | TRBJ2-3 | NA | TRBV6-5 | CASSYSRLASDTQYF | TGTGCCAGCAGTTACTCGAGGTTAGCGTCAGATACGCAGTATTTT
TRBD2 | TRBJ2-1 | NA | TRBV4-3 | CASSPTRSSGRAGEQFF | TGCGCCAGCAGCCCGACCCGATCTAGCGGGAGGGCCGGGGAGCAGTTCTTC
NA | TRBJ1-3 | NA | TRBV7-9 | CASSLVMGTARSGNTIYF | TGTGCCAGCAGCTTAGTTATGGGCACAGCTCGCTCTGGAAACACCATATATTTT
TRBD2 | TRBJ2-3 | NA | TRBV10-2 | CAMGAGRTDTQYF | TGCGCCATGGGAGCGGGACGCACAGATACGCAGTATTTT